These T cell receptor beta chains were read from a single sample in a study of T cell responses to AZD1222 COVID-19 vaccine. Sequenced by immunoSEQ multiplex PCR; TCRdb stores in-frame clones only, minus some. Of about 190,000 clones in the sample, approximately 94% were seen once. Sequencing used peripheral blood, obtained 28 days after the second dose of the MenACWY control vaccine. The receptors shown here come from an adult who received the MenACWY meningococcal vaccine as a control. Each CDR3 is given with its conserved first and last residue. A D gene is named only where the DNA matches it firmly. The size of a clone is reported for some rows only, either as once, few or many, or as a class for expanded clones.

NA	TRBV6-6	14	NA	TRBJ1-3	TGTGCCAGCAGCGATCGGGTTTTGGGAAACACCATATATTTT	CASSDRVLGNTIYF
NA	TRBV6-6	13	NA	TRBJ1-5	TGTGCCAGCAGTTGGACGGGGAATCAGCCCCAGCATTTT	CASSWTGNQPQHF
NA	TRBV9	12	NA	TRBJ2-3	TGTGCCAGCAGCGCCGGTGGAGATACGCAGTATTTT	CASSAGGDTQYF
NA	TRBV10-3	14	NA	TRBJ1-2	TGTGCCATCAGTGAGTACGGCAGAGACTATGGCTACACCTTC	CAISEYGRDYGYTF
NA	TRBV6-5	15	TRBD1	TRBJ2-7	TGTGCCAGCAGCCATACCGGGGACAGGGTCCACGAGCAGTACTTC	CASSHTGDRVHEQYF
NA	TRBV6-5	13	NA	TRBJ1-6	TGTGCCAGTCTTGACATTACGAATTCACCCCTCCACTTT	CASLDITNSPLHF
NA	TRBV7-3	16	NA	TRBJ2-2	TGTGCCAGCAGCCCCTATCGTGTGGGGCTAGCCGGGGAGCTGTTTTTT	CASSPYRVGLAGELFF
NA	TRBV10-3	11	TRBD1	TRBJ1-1	TGTGCCATCAACCCAGGGGGCAAGGCTTTCTTT	CAINPGGKAFF
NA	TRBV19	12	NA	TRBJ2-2	TGTGCCAGTACAGGCTACACCGGGGAGCTGTTTTTT	CASTGYTGELFF
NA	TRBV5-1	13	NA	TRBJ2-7	TGCGCCAGCAGCCCCAGGAGCTCCTACGAGCAGTACTTC	CASSPRSSYEQYF
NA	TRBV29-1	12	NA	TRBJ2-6	TGCAGCGCCTCCGAGGGAGGTCCCGTCCTGACTTTC	CSASEGGPVLTF
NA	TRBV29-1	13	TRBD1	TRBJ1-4	TGCAGCGTCGGGGACAGGTGGAACGAAAAACTGTTTTTT	CSVGDRWNEKLFF
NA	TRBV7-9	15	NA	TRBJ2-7	TGTGCCAGCAGCTTAGTTCTTGGGGGGCGAAAAGAGCAGTACTTC	CASSLVLGGRKEQYF
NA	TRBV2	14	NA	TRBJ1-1	TGTGCCAGCGCAACTCGGCAGGTGAACACTGAAGCTTTCTTT	CASATRQVNTEAFF
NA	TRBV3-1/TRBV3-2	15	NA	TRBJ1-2	TGTGCCAGCAGCCAAGTTGACAGGTATAACTATGGCTACACCTTC	CASSQVDRYNYGYTF
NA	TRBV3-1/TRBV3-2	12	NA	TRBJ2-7	TGTGCCAGCAGCCAATCTTTTCACGAGCAGTACTTC	CASSQSFHEQYF
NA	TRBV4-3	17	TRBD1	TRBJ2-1	TGCGCCAGCAGCCAAGCATGGCGGGACAGGGGGCGGAATGAGCAGTTCTTC	CASSQAWRDRGRNEQFF
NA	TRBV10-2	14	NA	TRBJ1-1	TGCGCCAGCAACTGGGCCGGGGGGGACACTGAAGCTTTCTTT	CASNWAGGDTEAFF
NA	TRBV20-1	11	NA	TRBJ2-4	TGCAGTGCTACCGATTGGGACATTCAGTACTTC	CSATDWDIQYF
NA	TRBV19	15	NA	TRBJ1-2	TGTGCCAGTAGTATCCCCACAGGCTGGGGCTATGGCTACACCTTC	CASSIPTGWGYGYTF
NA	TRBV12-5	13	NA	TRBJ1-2	TGTGCTAGTGGTGTAAAGGTGGACTATGGCTACACCTTC	CASGVKVDYGYTF
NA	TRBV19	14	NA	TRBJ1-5	TGTGCCAGTAGTATTCGACGGATCAATCAGCCCCAGCATTTT	CASSIRRINQPQHF
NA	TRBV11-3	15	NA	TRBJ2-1	TGTGCCAGCAGCTCAATAGCCCTCTCCTACAATGAGCAGTTCTTC	CASSSIALSYNEQFF
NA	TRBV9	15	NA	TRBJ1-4	TGTGCCAGCAGCGGGCGGACGGGTACGGATGAAAAACTGTTTTTT	CASSGRTGTDEKLFF
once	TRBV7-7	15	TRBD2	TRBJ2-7	TGTGCTAGCAGCTCGGGACTAGCGGAAACCTACGAGCAGTACTTC	CASSSGLAETYEQYF
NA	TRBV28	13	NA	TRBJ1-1	TGTGCCAGCAGGCACAGGGTCCAGACTGAAGCTTTCTTT	CASRHRVQTEAFF
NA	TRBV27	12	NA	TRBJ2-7	TGTGCCAGCAGTGGCGGTTCCTACGAGCAGTACTTC	CASSGGSYEQYF
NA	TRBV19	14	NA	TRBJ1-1	TGTGCCAGTAGTATTAAGATGGGGTACACTGAAGCTTTCTTT	CASSIKMGYTEAFF
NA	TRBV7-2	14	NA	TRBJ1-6	TGTGCCAGCAGCTTAAGGGGTTTAGCTTCACCCCTCCACTTT	CASSLRGLASPLHF
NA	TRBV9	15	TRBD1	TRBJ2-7	TGTGCCAGCAGCAGCGCCGGGACAGGGGCCAACGAGCAGTACTTC	CASSSAGTGANEQYF
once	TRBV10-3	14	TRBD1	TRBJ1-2	TGTGCCATCAACCTCGCGACAGGGGGCGATGGCTACACCTTC	CAINLATGGDGYTF
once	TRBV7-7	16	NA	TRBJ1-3	TGTGCTAGCAGCCTAAATAACAGGGATTCTGGAAACACCATATATTTT	CASSLNNRDSGNTIYF
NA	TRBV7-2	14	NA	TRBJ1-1	TGTGCCAGCAGCTTAGGACTTGTCAACACTGAAGCTTTCTTT	CASSLGLVNTEAFF
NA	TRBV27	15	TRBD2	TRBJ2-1	TGTGCCAGCAAACCGGGACTAGCGGCCTACAATGAGCAGTTCTTC	CASKPGLAAYNEQFF
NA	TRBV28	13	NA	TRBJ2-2	TGTGCCAGCAGTCCCCGGTCCGCCGGGGAGCTGTTTTTT	CASSPRSAGELFF
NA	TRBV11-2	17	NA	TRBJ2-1	TGTGCCAGCCGAAGAGGGTCAACCACTCTTTCCTACAATGAGCAGTTCTTC	CASRRGSTTLSYNEQFF
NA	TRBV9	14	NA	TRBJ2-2	TGTGCCAGCAGCGTAGGGACAATAACCGGGGAGCTGTTTTTT	CASSVGTITGELFF
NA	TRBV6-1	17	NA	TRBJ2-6	TGTGCCAGCAGTGCCAGGACCATCAGCTCTGGGGCCAACGTCCTGACTTTC	CASSARTISSGANVLTF
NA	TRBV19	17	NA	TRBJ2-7	TGTGCCAGTAGTCCCCGAAGCGGACGGTCGAGATCCTACGAGCAGTACTTC	CASSPRSGRSRSYEQYF
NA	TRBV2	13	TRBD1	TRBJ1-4	TGTGCCAGCACCCCGGGACAGGGGGCGAGGCTGTTTTTT	CASTPGQGARLFF
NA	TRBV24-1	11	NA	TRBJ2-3	TGTGCCACCAGTGTAGCCGATACGCAGTATTTT	CATSVADTQYF
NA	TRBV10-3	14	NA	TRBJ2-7	TGTGCCATCAGTGAGGACGTTAGCTCCTACGAGCAGTACTTC	CAISEDVSSYEQYF
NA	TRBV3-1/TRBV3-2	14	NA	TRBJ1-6	TGTGCCAGCAGCCAACAGTTTCTTAATTCACCCCTCCACTTT	CASSQQFLNSPLHF
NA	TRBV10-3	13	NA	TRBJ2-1	TGTGCCATCAGTGAGTATGTATACAATGAGCAGTTCTTC	CAISEYVYNEQFF
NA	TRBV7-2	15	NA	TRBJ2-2	TGTGCCAGCAGCCGGCCGACAGGACGCACCGGGGAGCTGTTTTTT	CASSRPTGRTGELFF
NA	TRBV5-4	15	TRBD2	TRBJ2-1	TGTGCCAGCAGTCCTCTAGCGGGGGTTTACAATGAGCAGTTCTTC	CASSPLAGVYNEQFF